The 18 T cell receptor beta chains below come from one sample, sequenced in a study of human T cells and chemical hapten exposure. The time point is: patch test 3, about 24 weeks after DPC sensitization. The sample's treatment: therapeutic diphenylcyclopropenone sensitization with weekly scalp DPC. TCRdb redid the calling of the RACE reads with MiXCR, one entry per CDR3 protein. The profile shows 210,000 or so distinct CDR3 sequences, around 23% of them singletons. The material sequenced was whole blood, taken in connection with sensitization to the hapten diphenylcyclopropenone (DPC). The receptors derive from a woman between 35 and 50 years old with alopecia areata. Some clones in this sample may be carry-over from other donors' samples.

As DNA, the CDR3 is TGCAGTGCTAGCGAGCCCCCTTACAATGAGCAGTTCTTC. Amino acid sequence: CSASEPPYNEQFF. The rearrangement uses TRBV20-1 and TRBJ2-1; no clear D gene. Germline V lookup: CDR1 DFQATT, CDR2 SNEGSKA (reference sequence). The V and J ends lost 3 bases and 4 bases respectively, with 10 bases between them. The CDR3 loop spans 13 amino acids.

The chain has TRBV29-1 and TRBJ2-3; 8 bases map to TRBD2. CDR1 is SQVTM, CDR2 ANQGSEA, per germline. The V and J ends lost 4 bases and 2 bases, in that order; junction bases with no gene match: 2. The CDR3 is 13 amino acids. As DNA, the CDR3 is TGCAGCGTTGGGACTAGCTTCACAGATACGCAGTATTTT. Protein: CSVGTSFTDTQYF.

This clonotype has ten or more counts. This chain connects TRBV7-6 to TRBJ2-2; 10 positions match TRBD1. Germline assignment: CDR1 SGHVS and CDR2 FNYEAQ. The CDR3 length is 15 residues. With V trimmed by 1 base and J by 7 bases, 3 bases remained unmatched. CDR3 DNA sequence: TGTGCCAGCAGCTTAGGGGACAGGGGAATCGGGGAGCTGTTTTTT. This gives the protein CASSLGDRGIGELFF.

The table lists this clonotype with a few counts. CDR3 residues: CSARDWCGADYPKDNEQFF. DNA of the CDR3: TGCAGTGCTAGAGATTGGTGCGGCGCAGACTATCCCAAGGACAATGAGCAGTTCTTC. The chain employs TRBV20-1 and TRBJ2-1; tentatively, D is TRBD2 (5 bases). Germline V lookup: CDR1 DFQATT, CDR2 SNEGSKA (reference sequence). Trimming took off 0 bases at V and 5 bases at J, with 26 bases between the two ends. This CDR3 has 19 residues.

Only a few counts were recorded for this clonotype. The CDR3 bases are TGTGCCAGCAGCGTAGATAAGAATCCTAACTATGGCTACACCTTC. It translates to CASSVDKNPNYGYTF. The V and J genes are TRBV9 and TRBJ1-2, with D unresolved. The V gene's germline CDR1 is SGDLS and CDR2 YYNGEE. V was pared by 0 bases and J by 0 bases, with 9 bases between. The CDR3 is 15 residues long.

This clonotype was counted at least ten times. This chain links TRBV6-2 or TRBV6-3 with TRBJ2-1; the D is unclear. The germline gives CDR1 MNHEY, CDR2 SVGEGT. Trimming removed 0 bases at V and 3 bases at J, with 3 bases between. The CDR3 length is 13 residues. The CDR3 loop reads CASSYSDYNEQFF. The DNA for the CDR3 is TGTGCCAGCAGTTACTCGGACTACAATGAGCAGTTCTTC.

The chain links TRBV6-5 to TRBJ2-2; 9 nucleotides match TRBD2. Germline values: CDR1 MNHEY, CDR2 SVGAGI. With 6 bases clipped from V and 4 bases from J, the junction kept 3 bases outside the gene matches. CDR3 size: 14 residues. The CDR3 coding sequence is TGTGCCAGCAGGGGGACTAGCCGCACCGGGGAGCTGTTTTTT. The encoded protein is CASRGTSRTGELFF.

In its sample, this clonotype was seen a few times. This chain connects TRBV5-1 to TRBJ2-3, with D possibly TRBD2 on 6 matching bases. Germline CDR1 reads SGHRS; CDR2 reads YFSETQ. V was cut by 2 bases and J by 4 bases, with 14 bases left in between. The CDR3 length is 15 residues. This chain's CDR3 is CASSFSGDGADTQYF. The CDR3 nucleotides read TGCGCCAGCAGCTTTTCGGGGGACGGCGCAGATACGCAGTATTTT. The whole variable domain, filled in from reference TRBV5-1 and TRBJ2-3, reads KAGVTQTPRYLIKTRGQQVTLSCSPISGHRSVSWYQQTPGQGLQFLFEYFSETQRNKGNFPGRFSGRQFSNSRSEMNVSTLELGDSALYLCASSFSGDGADTQYFGPGTRLTVL.

As DNA, the CDR3 is TGTGCCAGCAGTTCCGGGGGGCTCGGCTACACCTTC. As protein: CASSSGGLGYTF. V usage is TRBV28 and J usage is TRBJ1-2, with a weak D call TRBD1 (6 bases). The CDR3 loop spans 12 amino acids. The ends were cut back, 4 bases at V and 8 bases at J, with 11 bases in the middle. Germline V gene data show CDR1 as MDHEN and CDR2 as SYDVKM.

The table lists this clonotype with a few counts. V is TRBV27 and J is TRBJ2-7; D remains unclear. The CDR3 runs to 13 residues. V was pared by 1 base and J by 7 bases, with 11 bases between. Germline V lookup: CDR1 MNHEY, CDR2 SMNVEV (reference sequence). The CDR3 loop is CASSLFPSGEQYF. The CDR3 DNA sequence: TGTGCCAGCAGTTTATTCCCATCCGGGGAGCAGTACTTC.

This clonotype was observed at least ten times. The chain couples TRBV7-6 to TRBJ2-1; no definite D call. The CDR3 runs to 12 residues. Germline CDR1 reads SGHVS; CDR2 reads FNYEAQ. V was pared by 3 bases and J by 7 bases, with 7 bases between. This chain's CDR3 is CASSFLGNEQFF. CDR3 DNA: TGTGCCAGCAGCTTTTTGGGTAATGAGCAGTTCTTC.

This sequence joins TRBV7-9 and TRBJ2-2; 8 nucleotides agree with TRBD1. With V trimmed by 7 bases and J by 3 bases, 7 bases remained unmatched. Germline V CDR1 and CDR2: SEHNR, FQNEAQ (reference sequence). There are 15 residues in the CDR3. The CDR3 here is CASNTLDRDTGELFF. The CDR3 nucleotides read TGTGCCAGCAATACCCTGGACAGGGACACCGGGGAGCTGTTTTTT.

The table lists this clonotype with a few counts. The chain is built from TRBV20-1 and TRBJ2-7; D unclear. Per germline, CDR1 DFQATT and CDR2 SNEGSKA (reference sequence). Trimming left V 2 bases short and J 6 bases short, with 11 bases between. The length of the CDR3 is 12 residues. CDR3 amino acids: CSARFLGSEQYF. CDR3 nucleotides: TGCAGTGCTAGATTCTTAGGGTCCGAGCAGTACTTC.

The rearrangement links TRBV24-1 to TRBJ1-4; tentatively, D is TRBD1 (5 bases). Germline CDR1 reads KGHDR; CDR2 reads SFDVKD. Trimming removed 4 bases at V and 5 bases at J, with 10 bases between. The CDR3 sequence is 14 residues long. The CDR3 DNA sequence: TGTGCCACCAGTGAAAAGGGACCGAATGAAAAACTGTTTTTT. It yields the protein CATSEKGPNEKLFF.

The chain has TRBV29-1 and TRBJ2-3, with D perhaps assigned TRBD1 or TRBD2 (5 bases each). The V end lost 1 base, the J end lost 5 bases, and 7 bases lay between the germline ends. Germline lookup yields CDR1 SQVTM and CDR2 ANQGSEA. The CDR3 contains 12 residues. The CDR3 sequence: CSVEAGQDTQYF. CDR3 coding DNA: TGCAGCGTTGAAGCGGGGCAAGATACGCAGTATTTT.

This clonotype has ten or more counts. V and J are TRBV10-3 and TRBJ2-7; TRBD2 aligns across 7 bases. Germline trimming cut 0 bases from V and 0 bases from J; bases unmatched to any gene: 8. This CDR3 has 17 residues. Germline V gives CDR1 ENHRY, CDR2 SYGVKD. The CDR3 region is CAISESSGGHSSYEQYF. In DNA, the CDR3 is TGTGCCATCAGTGAGTCGTCGGGGGGTCACAGCTCCTACGAGCAGTACTTC.

Worth noting for this clonotype: Just one base apart from a much larger clone, this may be a read error. The V gene is TRBV15, the J gene TRBJ1-1; 7 nucleotides line up with TRBD1. The length of the CDR3 is 16 residues. Germline lookup yields CDR1 LNHNV and CDR2 YYDKDF (reference sequence). The CDR3 sequence is CVTSKTGRGWNTEAFF. In DNA form, the CDR3 reads TGTGTCACCAGCAAGACAGGGAGGGGTTGGAACACTGAAGCTTTCTTT.

This clonotype was observed a few times. The conserved phenylalanine or tryptophan normally closing the CDR3 is absent here, so this likely arose from a read error. The DNA is left out, because the CDR3 cannot be placed on it with certainty; the CDR3 is given as TCRdb lists it. Here the CDR3 reads CSAGGTSGRPVD. The chain employs TRBV20-1 and TRBJ2-7; the table's D call of TRBD2 was not tested on the DNA. Germline CDR1 DFQATT, CDR2 SNEGSKA (reference sequence). From its first to its last residue, the CDR3 has 12 amino acids.